This T cell receptor beta chain was sequenced for a study of shared clonotypes between healthy human individuals. Between the trimmed V and J ends, which lost 5 bases and 4 bases, there was a span of 17 bases. Looked up from germline, CDR1 is MDHEN and CDR2 is SYDVKM. The CDR3 contains 15 residues. Data came from immunoSEQ multiplex PCR; TCRdb stores just in-frame clones and leaves some out. The top ten clones hold approximately 0.56% of a sample with 800,000 to 1,200,000 clones, more than 75% of them seen once. The V call is TRBV28, the J call TRBJ1-2; D uncertain. This receptor was obtained from a man between 18 and 29 years old in good health. Some clones in this sample may be carry-over from other donors' samples. The specimen was memory CD4+ T cells from PBMCs. Indicated subset: CD45RA-negative fraction. The CDR3 bases are TGTGCCAGCAGTAGTCCGGGCCTTGGGCTCTATGGCTACACCTTC. Amino acids: CASSSPGLGLYGYTF.